This TCR beta chain was sequenced in a study of identical twins (dated by TCRdb to the mid-2010s). For the wider study: To test whether fetal clonotypes persist, this study deep-sequenced TCR alpha and beta repertoires from monozygotic twins, from unrelated adults of various ages, and from cord blood. Replicate twin experiments were performed at different times using different library preparation protocols to rule out contamination.

With regard to this clonotype: Its antigen remains unidentified. No much larger clonotype is one base removed from it; base qualities were not supplied.

Study-wide conclusions, independent of this receptor: Abundant cord blood beta clonotypes carried fewer insertions; young adult naive repertoires showed a weaker similar trend, while memory repertoires showed none. Because the same donors could not be followed over many years, the conclusions depended on cross-sectional statistical analysis. The excess sharing between twins in beta out-of-frame sequences was weaker because fewer shared sequences reduced the signal-to-noise ratio. Out-of-frame TCR alpha sequences shared between twins showed an excess of low generation-probability sequences compared with coincidental sharing between unrelated individuals. Invariant T cells such as MAIT and iNKT could partly confound zero-insertion analyses, though diverse VJ usage argued against this for most clonotypes. Recombination models systematically underestimated out-of-frame TCR alpha sharing in monozygotic twins but agreed with sharing between unrelated individuals.

Libraries came from 5' RACE. Sequencing took place on an Illumina HiSeq 2000. A universal primer binding site was introduced by template switching, and a unique molecular identifier was present in the final cDNA, enabling accurate counting of TCR cDNA molecules. Specific primers in the conserved constant-segment region were used to synthesize first-strand cDNA for TCR alpha and beta chains. To control for contamination, each cDNA library was double barcoded with a SMART-Mk sample barcode plus Illumina barcodes. TruSeq adapter sequences and Illumina sample barcodes were added in two successive PCR steps. The Illumina HiSeq platform was used with custom primers to sequence TCR alpha and beta cDNA libraries. The authors' analysis ran thus. MiGEC was used to process raw reads and extract unique molecular identifiers, and MiXCR was used to find CDR3 positions. For each individual, recombination models were inferred using an EM algorithm with the repgenHMM and IGoR tools. Shared clonotype analysis was performed with the tcR package in R, normalizing sharing by the product of cloneset sizes. Out-of-frame nonproductive sequences were analyzed to study raw recombination free of thymic and clonal selection effects. Clones were called with MiXCR by TCRdb after fastp trimmed the public reads at Q25, and only in-frame beta chains were retained. Rows are unified per CDR3 protein, each entry keeping the most common DNA and genes. These V and J calls are TCRdb output, not the study's own analysis. Within this sample are about 520,000 distinct CDR3 sequences, with about 20% of them counted one time only. The ten biggest clones cover 0.8% to 1% of the sample.

All donors were healthy Caucasians. Three pairs of female monozygotic twins, all aged roughly 18 to 29 years, made up the twin cohort. CD4+ and CD8+ T cell populations were isolated with positive isolation kits from Invitrogen. The same specimen was also included in a second study, on T cells expressing NK-cell markers. According to the second study: TCR beta-chain repertoires were profiled in sorted CD3+CD56+NKG2C+, CD3+CD56+NKG2C- and CD3+CD56-NKG2C+ T-cell subsets from seven or eight donors. Seven of the eight sequenced donors were HCMV-seropositive and one was HCMV-seronegative. To restrict sorting to alphabetaTCR-expressing T cells, an anti-gammadeltaTCR antibody was added in several experiments. For several donors, the dominant CD3+CD56+NKG2C+ clonotypes were among the top 10 CD8+ clonotypes and accounted for about 1.0-8% of CD8+ T cells. Those dominant clonotypes were again the most abundant among CD3+CD56-NKG2C+ cells in several donors, at about 25-60.1%. Whether the expanded NKG2C-expressing T cell clones were specific for HCMV antigens remained unclear. The study sequenced eight donors, all healthy volunteers chosen at random: three men and five women. To determine HCMV serostatus, a commercial ELISA kit was used to detect HCMV-specific IgG in serum. MIGEC handled demultiplexing of the reads and grouping by UMI, while MiTCR was used to assemble and quantify clonotypes. To remove erroneous sequences, TCR cDNA sequences were retained only when supported by two or more reads. The tcR package was used for downstream repertoire analysis, and clonotypes were matched across fractions by CDR3 nucleotide sequence plus V segment. Antigen specificity was annotated against VDJdb with VDJmatch, allowing one amino acid substitution in CDR3.

The clonotype originates from a woman younger than 35 in good health. Material: CD4+ T cells sorted from blood.

The CDR3 protein: CSATRGLSNQPQHF. The bases are TGCAGTGCTACCCGAGGACTAAGCAATCAGCCCCAGCATTTT. Recombination joined TRBV20-1 with TRBJ1-5, with the D gene not clear enough to name. Trimming removed 4 bases from V and 1 base from J, leaving 11 bases between the germline ends. Inclusive of the bounding cysteine and phenylalanine, the CDR3 is 14 residues long. Solely the CDR3 DNA is kept, with 42 bases framed from the first base. CDR1 and CDR2, per the germline V gene (reference sequence), are DFQATT and SNEGSKA.